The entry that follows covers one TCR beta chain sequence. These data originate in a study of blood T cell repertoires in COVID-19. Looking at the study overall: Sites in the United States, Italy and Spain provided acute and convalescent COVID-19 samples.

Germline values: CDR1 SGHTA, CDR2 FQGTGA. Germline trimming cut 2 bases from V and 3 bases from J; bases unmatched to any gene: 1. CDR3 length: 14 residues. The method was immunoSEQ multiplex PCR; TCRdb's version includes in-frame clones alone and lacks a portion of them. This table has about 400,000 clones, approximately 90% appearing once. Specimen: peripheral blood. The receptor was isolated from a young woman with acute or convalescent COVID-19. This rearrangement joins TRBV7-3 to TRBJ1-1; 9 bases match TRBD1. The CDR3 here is CASSLYRGHTEAFF. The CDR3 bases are TGTGCCAGCAGCTTATACAGGGGGCACACTGAAGCTTTCTTT.